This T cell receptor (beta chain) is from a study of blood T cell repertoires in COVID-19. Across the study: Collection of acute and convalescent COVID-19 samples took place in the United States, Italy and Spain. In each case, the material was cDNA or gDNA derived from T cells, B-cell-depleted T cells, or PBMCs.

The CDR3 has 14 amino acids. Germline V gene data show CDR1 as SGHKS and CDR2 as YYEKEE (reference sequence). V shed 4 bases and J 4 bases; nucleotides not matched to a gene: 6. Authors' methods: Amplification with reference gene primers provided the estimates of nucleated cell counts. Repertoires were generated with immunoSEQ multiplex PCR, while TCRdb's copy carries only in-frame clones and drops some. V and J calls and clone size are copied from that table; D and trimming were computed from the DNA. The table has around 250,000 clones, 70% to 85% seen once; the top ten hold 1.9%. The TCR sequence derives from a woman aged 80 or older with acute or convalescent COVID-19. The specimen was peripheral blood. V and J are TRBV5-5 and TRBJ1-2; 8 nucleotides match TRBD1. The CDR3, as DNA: TGTGCCAGCAGCGGTCAGGGGGCTGTCTATGGCTACACCTTC. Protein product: CASSGQGAVYGYTF.